The rows below give T cell receptor beta chains drawn from one sample of a study of identical twins. Each CDR3 protein gets one entry after TCRdb re-called the 5' RACE reads with MiXCR. The table shows 690,000 or so distinct CDR3 sequences, with 5.5% to 6.5% occurring only once. The sample was naive T cells sorted from blood. The receptors stem from a man aged 18 to 29 in good health. Both conserved end residues are part of each CDR3. The order of the fields is D gene, clone size, J gene, V gene, CDR3 DNA, CDR3 protein. A D gene is named only where the DNA matches it firmly. Not every row has a clone size; where given, it reads once, few, many or a size class.

>NA|many|TRBJ2-1|TRBV24-1
TGTGCCACCAGTGATGTTAGCGCGAGATACAATGAGCAGTTCTTC
CATSDVSARYNEQFF
>TRBD2|NA|TRBJ2-3|TRBV12-3/TRBV12-4
TGTGCCAGCACCGGGACTAGTGTAGATACGCAGTATTTT
CASTGTSVDTQYF
>TRBD2|NA|TRBJ2-5|TRBV5-5
TGTGCCAGCAGCTCTCCGGGACTAGGGGAGACCCAGTACTTC
CASSSPGLGETQYF
>TRBD1|NA|TRBJ2-7|TRBV5-1
TGCGCCAGCACCCTTATTAGTGGACAGGGGACCTACGAGCAGTACTTC
CASTLISGQGTYEQYF
>NA|few|TRBJ2-1|TRBV7-2
TGTGCCAGCAGCAAAACTCCATCTACAAGTCTGAATGAGCAGTTCTTC
CASSKTPSTSLNEQFF
>NA|NA|TRBJ1-3|TRBV4-1
TGCGCCAGCAGCCAAGGCCGGTCGACTGGAAACACCATATATTTT
CASSQGRSTGNTIYF
>NA|many|TRBJ2-7|TRBV28
TGTGCCAGCAGTTTAAACCTAGTTGGCAGGGAAAGCTCCTACGAGCAGTACTTC
CASSLNLVGRESSYEQYF
>TRBD1|few|TRBJ2-1|TRBV7-3
TGTGCCAGCAGCTTTGTAGCGACAGGGCATGAGCAGTTCTTC
CASSFVATGHEQFF
>NA|many|TRBJ2-3|TRBV15
TGTGCCACCAGCAGAGCGAGGCTTCCCACAGATACGCAGTATTTT
CATSRARLPTDTQYF
>NA|many|TRBJ2-1|TRBV20-1
TGCAGTGCTAGGTCCGATACGCGCAAGGACAATGAGCAGTTCTTC
CSARSDTRKDNEQFF